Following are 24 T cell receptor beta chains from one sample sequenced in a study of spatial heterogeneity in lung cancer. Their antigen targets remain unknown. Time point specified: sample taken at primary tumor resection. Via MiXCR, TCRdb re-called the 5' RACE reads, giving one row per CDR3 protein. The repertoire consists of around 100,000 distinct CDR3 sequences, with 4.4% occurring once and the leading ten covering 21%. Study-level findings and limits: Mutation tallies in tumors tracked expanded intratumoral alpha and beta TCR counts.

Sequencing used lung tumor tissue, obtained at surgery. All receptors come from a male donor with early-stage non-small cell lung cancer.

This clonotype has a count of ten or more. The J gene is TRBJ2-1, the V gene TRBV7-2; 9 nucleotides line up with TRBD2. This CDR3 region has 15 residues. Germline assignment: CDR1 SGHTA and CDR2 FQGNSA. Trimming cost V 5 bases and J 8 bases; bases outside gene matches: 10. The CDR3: CASSPLAGEIYEQFF. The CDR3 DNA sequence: TGTGCCAGCAGCCCCTTAGCGGGAGAGATCTATGAGCAGTTCTTC. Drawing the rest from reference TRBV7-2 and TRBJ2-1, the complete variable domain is GAGVSQSPSNKVTEKGKDVELRCDPISGHTALYWYRQSLGQGLEFLIYFQGNSAPDKSGLPSDRFSAERTGGSVSTLTIQRTQQEDSAVYLCASSPLAGEIYEQFFGPGTRLTVL.

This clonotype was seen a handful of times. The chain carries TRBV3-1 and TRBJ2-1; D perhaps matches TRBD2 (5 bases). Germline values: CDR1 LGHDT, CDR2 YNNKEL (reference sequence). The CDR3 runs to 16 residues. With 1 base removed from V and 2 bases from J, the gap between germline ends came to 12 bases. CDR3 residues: CASSQARDIAYNEQFF. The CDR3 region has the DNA TGTGCCAGCAGCCAAGCCCGGGATATTGCCTACAATGAGCAGTTCTTC.

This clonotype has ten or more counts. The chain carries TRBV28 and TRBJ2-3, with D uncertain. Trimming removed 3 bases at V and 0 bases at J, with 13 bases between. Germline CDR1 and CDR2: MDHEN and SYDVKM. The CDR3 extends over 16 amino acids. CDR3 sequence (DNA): TGTGCCAGCAGTTTCGTCTCTAAAGCTAGCACAGATACGCAGTATTTT. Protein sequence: CASSFVSKASTDTQYF. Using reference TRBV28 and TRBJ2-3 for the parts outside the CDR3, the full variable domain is DVKVTQSSRYLVKRTGEKVFLECVQDMDHENMFWYRQDPGLGLRLIYFSYDVKMKEKGDIPEGYSVSREKKERFSLILESASTNQTSMYLCASSFVSKASTDTQYFGPGTRLTVL.

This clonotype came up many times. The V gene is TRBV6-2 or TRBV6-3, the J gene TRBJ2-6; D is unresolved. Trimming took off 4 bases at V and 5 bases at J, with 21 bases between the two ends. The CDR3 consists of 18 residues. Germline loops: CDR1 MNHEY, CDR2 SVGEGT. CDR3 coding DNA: TGTGCCAGCAGTTCTTTTAAATGGTCAGAAGCTAGGGCCAACGTCCTGACTTTC. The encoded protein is CASSSFKWSEARANVLTF.

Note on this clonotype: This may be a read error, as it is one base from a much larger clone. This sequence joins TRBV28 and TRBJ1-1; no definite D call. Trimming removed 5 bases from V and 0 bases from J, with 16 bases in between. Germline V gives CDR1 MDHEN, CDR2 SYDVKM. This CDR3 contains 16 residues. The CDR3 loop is CASSPGWIGLNTEAFF. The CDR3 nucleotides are TGTGCCAGCAGTCCTGGTTGGATAGGCTTGAACACTGAAGCTTTCTTT.

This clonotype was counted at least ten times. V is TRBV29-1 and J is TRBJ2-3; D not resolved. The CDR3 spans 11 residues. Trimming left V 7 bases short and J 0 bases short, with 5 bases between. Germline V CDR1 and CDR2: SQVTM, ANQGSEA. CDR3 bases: TGCAGCGGGGGTAGCACAGATACGCAGTATTTT. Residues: CSGGSTDTQYF.

The CDR3 nucleotides are TGCGCCAGCAGCTTGGAAATCTCCGGGGGCGAGCAGTACTTC. Translating gives CASSLEISGGEQYF. The gene calls are TRBV5-1 and TRBJ2-7; D may be TRBD2 (6 bases). Germline loops: CDR1 SGHRS, CDR2 YFSETQ. The ends were cut back, 0 bases at V and 6 bases at J, with 13 bases in the middle. This CDR3 region has 14 residues.

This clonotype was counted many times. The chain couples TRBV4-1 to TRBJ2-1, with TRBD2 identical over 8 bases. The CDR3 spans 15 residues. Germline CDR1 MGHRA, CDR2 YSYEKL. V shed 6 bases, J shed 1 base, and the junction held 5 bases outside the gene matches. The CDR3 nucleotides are TGCGCCAGCAGACCTAGACTAGCGTCCTACAATGAGCAGTTCTTC. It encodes CASRPRLASYNEQFF.

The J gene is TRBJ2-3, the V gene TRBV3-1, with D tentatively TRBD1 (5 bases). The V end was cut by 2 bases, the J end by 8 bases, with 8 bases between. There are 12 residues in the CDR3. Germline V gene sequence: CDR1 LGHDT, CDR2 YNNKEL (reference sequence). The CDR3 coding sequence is TGTGCCAGCAGCCAAAGACAGACTACGCAGTATTTT. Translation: CASSQRQTTQYF.

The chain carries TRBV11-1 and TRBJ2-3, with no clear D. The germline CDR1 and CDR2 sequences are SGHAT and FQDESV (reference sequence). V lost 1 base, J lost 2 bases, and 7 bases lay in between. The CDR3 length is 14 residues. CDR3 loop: CASSLEGTTDTQYF. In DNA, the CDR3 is TGTGCCAGCAGCTTAGAAGGTACCACAGATACGCAGTATTTT. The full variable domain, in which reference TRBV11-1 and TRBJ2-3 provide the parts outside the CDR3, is EAEVAQSPRYKITEKSQAVAFWCDPISGHATLYWYRQILGQGPELLVQFQDESVVDDSQLPKDRFSAERLKGVDSTLKIQPAELGDSAMYLCASSLEGTTDTQYFGPGTRLTVL.

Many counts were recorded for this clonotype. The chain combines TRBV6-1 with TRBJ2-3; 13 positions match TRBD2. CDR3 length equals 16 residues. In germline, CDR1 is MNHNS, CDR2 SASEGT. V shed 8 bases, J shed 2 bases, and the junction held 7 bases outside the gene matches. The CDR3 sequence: CASSGTSGTPTDTQYF. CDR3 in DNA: TGTGCCAGCTCAGGGACTAGCGGGACCCCCACAGATACGCAGTATTTT.

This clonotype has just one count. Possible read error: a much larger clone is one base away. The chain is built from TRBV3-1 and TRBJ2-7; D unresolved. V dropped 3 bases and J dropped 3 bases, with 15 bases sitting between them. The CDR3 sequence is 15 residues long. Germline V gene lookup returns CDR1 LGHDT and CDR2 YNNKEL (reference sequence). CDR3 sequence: CASSHGPDTFYEQYF. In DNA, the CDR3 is TGTGCCAGCAGCCACGGGCCCGATACCTTCTACGAGCAGTACTTC.

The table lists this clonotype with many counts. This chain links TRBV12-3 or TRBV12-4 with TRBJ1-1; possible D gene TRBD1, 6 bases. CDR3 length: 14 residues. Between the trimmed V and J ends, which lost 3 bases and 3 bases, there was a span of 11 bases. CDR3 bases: TGTGCCAGCAGTTTGGGGGGGCGGCACACTGAAGCTTTCTTT. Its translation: CASSLGGRHTEAFF.

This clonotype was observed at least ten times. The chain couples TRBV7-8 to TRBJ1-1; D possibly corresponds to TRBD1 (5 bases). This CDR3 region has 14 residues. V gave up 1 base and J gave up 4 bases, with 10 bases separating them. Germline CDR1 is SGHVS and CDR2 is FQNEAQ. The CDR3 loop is CASSLVGGSTEAFF. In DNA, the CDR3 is TGTGCCAGCAGCTTAGTCGGGGGTAGCACTGAAGCTTTCTTT.

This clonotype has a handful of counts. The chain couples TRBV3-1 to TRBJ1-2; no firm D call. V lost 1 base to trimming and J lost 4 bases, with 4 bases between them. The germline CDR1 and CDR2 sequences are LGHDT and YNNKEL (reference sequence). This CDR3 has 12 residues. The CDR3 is CASSQASYGYTF. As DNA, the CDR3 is TGTGCCAGCAGCCAAGCAAGCTATGGCTACACCTTC.

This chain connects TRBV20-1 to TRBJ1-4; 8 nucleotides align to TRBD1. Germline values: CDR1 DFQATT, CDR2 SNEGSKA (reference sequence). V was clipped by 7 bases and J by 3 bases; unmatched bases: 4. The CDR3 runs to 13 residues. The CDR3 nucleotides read TGCAGTGTTACAGGGGGTTCTAATGAAAAACTGTTTTTT. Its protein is CSVTGGSNEKLFF.

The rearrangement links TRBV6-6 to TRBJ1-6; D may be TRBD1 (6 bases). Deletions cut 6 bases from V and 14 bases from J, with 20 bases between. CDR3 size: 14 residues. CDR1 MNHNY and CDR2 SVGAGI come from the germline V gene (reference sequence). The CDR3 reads CASSSIQSGASLHF. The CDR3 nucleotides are TGTGCCAGCAGCTCTATCCAGTCGGGGGCGTCCCTCCACTTT.

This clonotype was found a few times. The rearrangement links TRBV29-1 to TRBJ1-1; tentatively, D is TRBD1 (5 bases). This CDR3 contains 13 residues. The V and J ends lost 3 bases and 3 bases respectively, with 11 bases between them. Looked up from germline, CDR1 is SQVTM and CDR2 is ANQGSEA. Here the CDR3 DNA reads TGCAGCGTTGACCGGGACCGATACACTGAAGCTTTCTTT. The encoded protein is CSVDRDRYTEAFF.

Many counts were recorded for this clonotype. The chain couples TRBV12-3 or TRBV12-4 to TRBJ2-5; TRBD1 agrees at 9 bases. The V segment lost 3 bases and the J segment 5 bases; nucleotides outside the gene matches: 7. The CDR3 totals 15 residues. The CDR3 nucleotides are TGTGCCAGCAGTTTTGTGACAGGGGGTACGGAGACCCAGTACTTC. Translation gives CASSFVTGGTETQYF.

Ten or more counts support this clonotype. CDR3 amino acids: CASSYPRDRMTSTDTQYF. The CDR3 nucleotides are TGTGCCAGCAGTTACCCTCGGGACAGGATGACTAGCACAGATACGCAGTATTTT. The rearrangement links TRBV6-2 or TRBV6-3 to TRBJ2-3; 8 bases are shared with TRBD1. The CDR3 is made up of 18 amino acids. Trimming at V came to 2 bases and at J to 0 bases, leaving 10 bases not matched to a gene. Germline CDR1 and CDR2: MNHEY and SVGEGT.

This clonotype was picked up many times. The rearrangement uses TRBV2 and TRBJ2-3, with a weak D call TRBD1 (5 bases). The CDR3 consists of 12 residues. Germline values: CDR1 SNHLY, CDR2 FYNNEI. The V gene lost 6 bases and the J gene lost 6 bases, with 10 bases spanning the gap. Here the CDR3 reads CASRRTSDTQYF. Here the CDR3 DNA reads TGTGCCAGCAGGAGGACATCTGATACGCAGTATTTT. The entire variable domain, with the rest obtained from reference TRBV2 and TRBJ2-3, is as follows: EPEVTQTPSHQVTQMGQEVILRCVPISNHLYFYWYRQILGQKVEFLVSFYNNEISEKSEIFDDQFSVERPDGSNFTLKIRSTKLEDSAMYFCASRRTSDTQYFGPGTRLTVL.

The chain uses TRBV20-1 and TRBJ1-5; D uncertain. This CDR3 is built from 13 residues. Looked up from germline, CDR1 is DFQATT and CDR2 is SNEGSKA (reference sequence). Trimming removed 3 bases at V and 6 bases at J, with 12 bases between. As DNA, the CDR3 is TGCAGTGCTAGTCGGGGTTTTGGTCAGCCCCAGCATTTT. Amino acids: CSASRGFGQPQHF.

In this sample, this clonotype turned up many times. Here the CDR3 DNA reads TGTGCCAGCAGCATCCGACAGGTTTCAGGCTACACCTTC. It encodes CASSIRQVSGYTF. The chain employs TRBV12-3 or TRBV12-4 and TRBJ1-2; D perhaps matches TRBD1 (6 bases). CDR3 length: 13 amino acids. Deletions cut 6 bases from V and 8 bases from J, with 16 bases between.

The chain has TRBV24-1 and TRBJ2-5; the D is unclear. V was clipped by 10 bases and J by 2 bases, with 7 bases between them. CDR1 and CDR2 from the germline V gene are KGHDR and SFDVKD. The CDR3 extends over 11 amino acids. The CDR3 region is CATSTQETQYF. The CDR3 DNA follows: TGTGCCACGAGTACACAAGAGACCCAGTACTTC.